This T cell receptor (beta chain) was sequenced during a study of cytomegalovirus exposure and HLA in healthy donors. Study observations and caveats: Among the CMV-associated chains, a few were confirmed in vitro as specific for CMV antigens.

The CDR3 is 15 residues long. Trimming cost V 6 bases and J 0 bases, with 9 bases left between them. The germline V gene has CDR1 MNHEY and CDR2 SMNVEV (reference sequence). Primers for the PCR totalled 60 Vbeta and 13 Jbeta. Libraries were prepared by immunoSEQ multiplex PCR; TCRdb keeps only in-frame clonotypes and omits some of them. The data contain about 120,000 clones, 77% of them singletons. Worth noting for this clone: Its target is unknown.

The rearrangement links TRBV27 to TRBJ1-6; D remains ambiguous. Sequencing input: PBMCs. The TCR was taken from a man aged 35 to 55 in good health and CMV-seropositive. CDR3 loop: CASRKGSSYNSPLHF. CDR3 coding DNA: TGTGCCAGCAGAAAAGGGAGCTCCTATAATTCACCCCTCCACTTT.